Each of the 18 T cell receptor beta chains below was sequenced from the same sample in a study of OX40 agonist ivuxolimab in advanced cancers. Profiled with immunoSEQ multiplex PCR; TCRdb holds only in-frame clones, not every one. The sample yields some 60,000 clones, around 85% seen once. The sample in question was CD4+ or CD8+ T cells sorted from blood, obtained in a trial of the OX40 agonist ivuxolimab. These receptors originate from an adult with an advanced solid tumor such as melanoma, head and neck, liver or kidney cancer.

This chain connects TRBV7-2 to TRBJ1-3; tentative D call: TRBD1 (5 bases). CDR1 is SGHTA, CDR2 FQGNSA, per germline. The CDR3 contains 15 residues. The V end was cut by 4 bases, the J end by 3 bases, with 13 bases between. The CDR3 here is CASSSLGLGGNTIYF. CDR3 in DNA: TGTGCCAGCAGCTCCTTGGGGCTAGGTGGAAACACCATATATTTT. Filled out from reference TRBV7-2 and TRBJ1-3, the complete variable domain reads GAGVSQSPSNKVTEKGKDVELRCDPISGHTALYWYRQSLGQGLEFLIYFQGNSAPDKSGLPSDRFSAERTGGSVSTLTIQRTQQEDSAVYLCASSSLGLGGNTIYFGEGSWLTVV.

This chain connects TRBV29-1 to TRBJ2-1; TRBD1 aligns across 9 bases. The V segment lost 3 bases and the J segment 5 bases; nucleotides outside the gene matches: 8. The CDR3 totals 15 residues. The germline V gene encodes CDR1 SQVTM and CDR2 ANQGSEA. CDR3 DNA sequence: TGCAGCGTTGAGAAGCAGGGACAGGGAAACAATGAGCAGTTCTTC. Protein product: CSVEKQGQGNNEQFF.

The V gene is TRBV4-1, the J gene TRBJ1-1; 10 bases are a match to TRBD1. J lost 6 bases, V lost 3 bases, and 16 bases had no gene match. This CDR3 region has 18 residues. Germline loops: CDR1 MGHRA, CDR2 YSYEKL. This CDR3 is CASSQDAGTGAGNPEAFF. CDR3 DNA: TGCGCCAGCAGCCAGGACGCCGGGACAGGGGCTGGTAACCCTGAAGCTTTCTTT.

This clone was observed once. CDR3 bases: TGTGCCAGCAGTGAATCACAGGCAGGGGTCAATGAGCAGTTCTTC. Its translation: CASSESQAGVNEQFF. The chain has TRBV6-1 and TRBJ2-1, with D perhaps TRBD1 (6 bases). Germline lookup yields CDR1 MNHNS and CDR2 SASEGT. V was pared by 2 bases and J by 6 bases, with 14 bases between. The CDR3 is 15 residues long.

J is TRBJ2-3 and V is TRBV19; D remains ambiguous. The ends were cut back, 5 bases at V and 6 bases at J, with 12 bases in the middle. Germline assignment: CDR1 LNHDA and CDR2 SQIVND (reference sequence). The CDR3 length is 13 residues. CDR3 DNA: TGTGCCAGTAGTCCCGGGTCCTGGGATACGCAGTATTTT. It yields the protein CASSPGSWDTQYF.

The chain employs TRBV29-1 and TRBJ1-2, with D unresolved. The CDR3 is 14 amino acids. Germline CDR1 SQVTM, CDR2 ANQGSEA. Trimming took 1 base from V and 4 from J, leaving 13 bases between them. The DNA of the CDR3 is TGCAGCGTTGAAGGAGACGGCACCAGCTATGGCTACACCTTC. It specifies CSVEGDGTSYGYTF.

This clone has just one count. The chain has TRBV19 and TRBJ1-4; no definite D call. CDR1 is LNHDA and CDR2 is SQIVND in the germline V gene (reference sequence). There are 17 residues in the CDR3. The V and J ends lost 0 bases and 2 bases respectively, with 13 bases between them. The CDR3 nucleotides are TGTGCCAGTAGTATAGATCACCGGGTTGGGACTAATGAAAAACTGTTTTTT. Translated, it gives CASSIDHRVGTNEKLFF.

The gene calls are TRBV9 and TRBJ2-1; TRBD1 or TRBD2 may be the D gene (5 bases each). This CDR3 has 14 residues. The V end lost 1 base, the J end lost 9 bases, and 14 bases lay between the germline ends. Looked up from germline, CDR1 is SGDLS and CDR2 is YYNGEE. Here the CDR3 reads CASSVSGVTGEQFF. The CDR3 DNA follows: TGTGCCAGCAGCGTATCCGGGGTTACAGGTGAGCAGTTCTTC.

V usage is TRBV27 and J usage is TRBJ2-3; 7 nucleotides line up with TRBD1. Germline CDR1 is MNHEY and CDR2 is SMNVEV (reference sequence). This CDR3 contains 14 residues. V was pared by 3 bases and J by 3 bases, with 3 bases of the junction left unmatched. CDR3 bases: TGTGCCAGCAGTTTGGACAGGCGAACAGATACGCAGTATTTT. Translated, it gives CASSLDRRTDTQYF.

The chain recombines TRBV6-5 with TRBJ1-1; the D gene is possibly TRBD1 (6 bases). This CDR3 region has 15 residues. V lost 6 bases, J lost 6 bases, and 20 bases lay in between. The V gene's germline CDR1 is MNHEY and CDR2 SVGAGI. The CDR3 nucleotides read TGTGCCAGCAGCCCCCATAAATCAGGGGATGCTGAAGCTTTCTTT. Its translation: CASSPHKSGDAEAFF.

This sequence joins TRBV7-8 and TRBJ2-1, with 8 bases identical to TRBD1. CDR3 length: 17 residues. CDR1 SGHVS and CDR2 FQNEAQ come from the germline V gene. V lost 4 bases, J lost 4 bases, and 12 bases stayed unmatched. This chain's CDR3 is CASSSSLTGEPYNEQFF. The CDR3, as DNA: TGTGCCAGCAGCTCAAGCCTGACAGGGGAACCGTACAATGAGCAGTTCTTC.

CDR3 sequence reads: CASSFTVAGVENEQFF. The CDR3 nucleotides read TGTGCCAGCAGTTTTACGGTAGCGGGAGTGGAGAATGAGCAGTTCTTC. The rearrangement links TRBV27 to TRBJ2-1; the match to TRBD2 covers 9 bases. Germline CDR1 and CDR2: MNHEY and SMNVEV (reference sequence). The CDR3 runs to 16 residues. V shed 3 bases and J 7 bases; nucleotides not matched to a gene: 10.

V and J are TRBV28 and TRBJ1-4, with D possibly TRBD1 on 5 matching bases. The V and J ends lost 7 bases and 7 bases respectively, with 10 bases between them. Looked up from germline, CDR1 is MDHEN and CDR2 is SYDVKM. The CDR3 is 12 residues long. For the CDR3, the DNA is TGTGCCAGCACGGGGCGCGGTGAAAAACTGTTTTTT. Protein product: CASTGRGEKLFF.

V is TRBV19 and J is TRBJ1-5; 8 positions match TRBD1. This CDR3 spans 18 amino acids. The germline gives CDR1 LNHDA, CDR2 SQIVND (reference sequence). V lost 5 bases to trimming and J lost 2 bases; unmatched junction nucleotides: 14. The CDR3, as DNA: TGTGCCAGTAGTCAGATTTCACAGGGGGACTTGGGCAATCAGCCCCAGCATTTT. Translating gives CASSQISQGDLGNQPQHF. The full variable domain, rest sourced from reference TRBV19 and TRBJ1-5, is DGGITQSPKYLFRKEGQNVTLSCEQNLNHDAMYWYRQDPGQGLRLIYYSQIVNDFQKGDIAEGYSVSREKKESFPLTVTSAQKNPTAFYLCASSQISQGDLGNQPQHFGDGTRLSIL.

This chain connects TRBV5-4 to TRBJ2-2; no firm D call. This CDR3 is 11 amino acids long. Looked up from germline, CDR1 is SGHNT and CDR2 is YYREEE (reference sequence). V lost 0 bases to trimming and J lost 6 bases, with 0 bases between them. The CDR3 reads CASSLAGELFF. DNA of the CDR3: TGTGCCAGCAGCTTGGCCGGGGAGCTGTTTTTT.

The genes are TRBV6-6 and TRBJ2-5; D assignment may be TRBD1 or TRBD2 (5 bases each). This CDR3 comprises 14 residues. Germline CDR1 and CDR2: MNHNY and SVGAGI (reference sequence). Trimming shortened V by 0 bases and J by 5 bases, and 10 bases separated the two germline ends. CDR3 DNA sequence: TGTGCCAGCAGTTACTCGGCAGGGAGTGAGACCCAGTACTTC. Amino acids: CASSYSAGSETQYF.

CDR3 DNA: TGTGCCATCAGTGAGGGGACAGGCCAAGAGACCCAGTACTTC. The encoded protein is CAISEGTGQETQYF. The genes are TRBV10-3 and TRBJ2-5; TRBD1 agrees at 8 bases. This CDR3 is 14 amino acids long. Germline V gene lookup returns CDR1 ENHRY and CDR2 SYGVKD. V shed 2 bases and J 1 base; nucleotides not matched to a gene: 0.

The V call is TRBV14, the J call TRBJ2-5, with TRBD1 matching over 9 bases. With V trimmed by 0 bases and J by 5 bases, 10 bases remained unmatched. CDR1 is SGHDN and CDR2 is FVKESK in the germline V gene. CDR3 size: 17 residues. CDR3 in amino acids: CASSQDLRTGVSETQYF. CDR3 in DNA: TGTGCCAGCAGCCAAGATCTAAGGACAGGGGTTTCTGAGACCCAGTACTTC.